Below, 29 T cell receptor beta chains from the same sample are listed, as sequenced in a study of cytomegalovirus exposure and HLA in healthy donors (dated by TCRdb to the late 2010s). The receptor library was made with the immunoSEQ multiplex PCR assay. For the multiplex PCR, a mixture combining 60 forward primers for TCR Vbeta segments and 13 reverse primers for TCR Jbeta segments was used. The immuneACCESS repertoire file appears here via TCRdb, limited to in-frame rearrangements. These files lack a portion of the clones; in checked studies, under half of the deficit traces to unresolved V genes, and the cause of the others is not known. The sample table shows more than 95,000 clones, and around 66% are seen once. Jointly, the top ten make up under 3.5% of the sample. Sequencing used PBMCs. The source is a woman in her forties or fifties in good health and CMV-seronegative.

The CDR3 DNA follows: TGCGCCAGCAGACCCGTGGGGACAGGGTTCGGGGCTTTCTTT. Protein: CASRPVGTGFGAFF. This rearrangement joins TRBV5-1 to TRBJ1-1; 9 nucleotides align to TRBD1. The CDR3 length is 14 residues. Germline lookup yields CDR1 SGHRS and CDR2 YFSETQ. Unmatched junction bases numbered 13, after V lost 5 bases and J lost 11 bases.

The rearrangement joins TRBV10-3 to TRBJ1-2; D is unclear. The V gene lost 4 bases and the J gene lost 5 bases, with 11 bases spanning the gap. The CDR3 sequence is 13 residues long. The V gene's germline CDR1 is ENHRY and CDR2 SYGVKD. This CDR3 is CAISALAEYGYTF. The CDR3 nucleotides read TGTGCCATCAGTGCGTTGGCAGAATATGGCTACACCTTC.

The chain is built from TRBV10-3 and TRBJ2-3; the D is unclear. The CDR3 loop spans 13 amino acids. Trimming stripped 7 bases from V and 2 bases from J, with 10 bases between. Germline V gene data show CDR1 as ENHRY and CDR2 as SYGVKD. CDR3 amino acids: CAITPYSTDTQYF. CDR3 sequence (DNA): TGTGCCATCACCCCATACTCCACAGATACGCAGTATTTT.

The chain combines TRBV4-2 with TRBJ1-2, with a possible D match to TRBD1 (6 bases). The CDR3 length is 16 residues. The V end lost 3 bases, the J end lost 4 bases, and 18 bases lay between the germline ends. Germline lookup yields CDR1 LGHNA and CDR2 YNFKEQ. The chain's CDR3 is CASSHWVGAQGYGYTF. CDR3 bases: TGTGCCAGCAGCCATTGGGTGGGGGCGCAGGGCTATGGCTACACCTTC.

V usage is TRBV13 and J usage is TRBJ2-7, with 9 bases identical to TRBD1. CDR3 size: 16 residues. The germline CDR1 and CDR2 sequences are PRHDT and FYEKMQ (reference sequence). Trimming took 2 bases from V and 6 from J; bases not matched to a gene: 11. The CDR3 loop reads CASSLKLGTGMREQYF. The DNA of the CDR3 is TGTGCCAGCAGCTTAAAGTTAGGGACAGGGATGCGCGAGCAGTACTTC.

This clone was observed a handful of times. In DNA form, the CDR3 reads TGTGCCAGCAGTAAACTAGCGGGGATAGACAATGAGCAGTTCTTC. Translated: CASSKLAGIDNEQFF. The chain links TRBV27 to TRBJ2-1; 10 nucleotides match TRBD2. J lost 5 bases, V lost 5 bases, and 6 bases had no gene match. The V gene's germline CDR1 is MNHEY and CDR2 SMNVEV (reference sequence). The CDR3 is 15 residues long.

The chain combines TRBV21-1 with TRBJ2-7; TRBD2 reflects the table's D call only, with no check against the DNA. TRBV21-1 is a pseudogene segment. The CDR3 consists of 13 residues. The CDR3 region is CASTRRGEDEQYF. CDR3 coding DNA: TGTGCCAGCACACGGAGGGGAGAGGACGAGCAGTACTTC.

This clone was counted only a few times. The chain joins TRBV6-6 to TRBJ1-2; the match to TRBD1 covers 7 bases. CDR3 length: 13 residues. Germline V gives CDR1 MNHNY, CDR2 SVGAGI (reference sequence). Unmatched junction bases numbered 7, after V lost 4 bases and J lost 8 bases. The CDR3 DNA follows: TGTGCCAGCAGTTTCGGGACAGCCGAAGGCTACACCTTC. It specifies CASSFGTAEGYTF.

This clone has more than one count but fewer than ten. V and J are TRBV13 and TRBJ2-1, with D maybe TRBD1 (6 bases). The length of the CDR3 is 13 residues. CDR1 PRHDT and CDR2 FYEKMQ come from the germline V gene (reference sequence). V was trimmed by 5 bases and J by 3 bases, leaving 8 bases between them. The CDR3 here is CASSPDSYNEQFF. CDR3 in DNA: TGTGCCAGCAGCCCGGACAGCTACAATGAGCAGTTCTTC.

With respect to this clone: A read error may produce the germline difference seen at one junction end. The chain combines TRBV6-1 with TRBJ2-7; D not certain. Germline CDR1 is MNHNS and CDR2 is SASEGT. The CDR3 has 11 amino acids. Here the CDR3 reads CASSVVGLPNF. DNA for the CDR3: TGTGCCAGCAGTGTCGTTGGGCTACCGAACTTC.

As concerns this clone: One end of the junction fails to match germline, which may point to a read error. The chain joins TRBV7-2 to TRBJ2-1; TRBD2 is a possible D gene (5 bases). This CDR3 spans 15 amino acids. CDR1 and CDR2 from the germline V gene are SGHTA and FQGNSA. As DNA, the CDR3 is TGTGCCAGCAGCCTAGCCACTAGTTCCTACAATGAGCAGTTCTTC. It translates to CASSLATSSYNEQFF.

The rearrangement links TRBV7-9 to TRBJ1-6; D gene uncertain. V lost 2 bases to trimming and J lost 6 bases, with 8 bases between them. In germline, CDR1 is SEHNR, CDR2 FQNEAQ (reference sequence). The CDR3 spans 14 residues. The CDR3 DNA is TGTGCCAGCAGCTTAAGCCAGGTTAATTCACCCCTCCACTTT. It yields the protein CASSLSQVNSPLHF.

The V call is TRBV4-3, the J call TRBJ2-3; 8 nucleotides agree with TRBD2. Per germline, CDR1 LGHNA and CDR2 YSLEER. The CDR3 is 15 amino acids. Germline trimming cut 2 bases from V and 6 bases from J; bases unmatched to any gene: 7. CDR3 coding DNA: TGCGCCAGCAGCCAATTTACGGGAGGGACGGATACGCAGTATTTT. As protein: CASSQFTGGTDTQYF.

V is TRBV6-6 and J is TRBJ2-1; 11 bases line up with TRBD2. The V segment lost 2 bases and the J segment 10 bases; nucleotides outside the gene matches: 7. There are 15 residues in the CDR3. The germline V gene has CDR1 MNHNY and CDR2 SVGAGI (reference sequence). The CDR3 loop is CASSYVSGGAGEQFF. The CDR3 DNA is TGTGCCAGCAGTTACGTTAGCGGGGGGGCTGGGGAGCAGTTCTTC.

The chain combines TRBV5-1 with TRBJ2-1; D unresolved. Trimming stripped 1 base from V and 3 bases from J, with 8 bases between. The CDR3 loop spans 14 amino acids. CDR1 SGHRS and CDR2 YFSETQ come from the germline V gene. CDR3 DNA: TGCGCCAGCAGCTTGTCCCCAGACTACAATGAGCAGTTCTTC. Amino acids: CASSLSPDYNEQFF.

In this sample, this clone turned up once. This chain links TRBV27 with TRBJ2-1; D may be TRBD2 (5 bases). CDR1 is MNHEY and CDR2 is SMNVEV in the germline V gene (reference sequence). Trimming removed 6 bases at V and 8 bases at J, with 14 bases between. This CDR3 contains 13 residues. The chain's CDR3 is CASSVRELDEQFF. CDR3 bases: TGTGCCAGCAGCGTGAGGGAGCTCGATGAGCAGTTCTTC.

The CDR3 region has the DNA TGCGCCAGCAAGTCGTCGGTGGAGACCCAGTACTTC. It yields the protein CASKSSVETQYF. This chain connects TRBV5-1 to TRBJ2-5, with D unclear. The V gene lost 6 bases and the J gene lost 5 bases, with 11 bases spanning the gap. Per germline, CDR1 SGHRS and CDR2 YFSETQ. This CDR3 region has 12 residues.

The chain couples TRBV19 to TRBJ1-5; D is ambiguous. Trimming left V 5 bases short and J 0 bases short, with 23 bases between. The CDR3 consists of 19 residues. Germline V lookup: CDR1 LNHDA, CDR2 SQIVND (reference sequence). CDR3 amino acids: CASSGSPGPLRYSNQPQHF. The CDR3 nucleotides are TGTGCCAGTAGTGGGAGCCCCGGGCCCCTCAGATATAGCAATCAGCCCCAGCATTTT.

The rearrangement joins TRBV5-1 to TRBJ1-6; TRBD1 might be the D (5 bases). CDR3 length equals 14 residues. Germline loops: CDR1 SGHRS, CDR2 YFSETQ. Trimming shortened V by 6 bases and J by 5 bases, and 12 bases separated the two germline ends. CDR3 sequence reads: CASKGAQDNSPLHF. CDR3 sequence (DNA): TGCGCCAGCAAAGGGGCTCAGGATAATTCACCCCTCCACTTT.

This chain uses TRBV5-1 with TRBJ1-2; possibly TRBD1 for D (5 bases). V was cut by 4 bases and J by 4 bases, with 17 bases left in between. CDR1 and CDR2 from the germline V gene are SGHRS and YFSETQ. This CDR3 comprises 15 residues. CDR3 in DNA: TGCGCCAGCAGCCCCGGGCAGGGCCTGGGCTATGGCTACACCTTC. This sequence encodes CASSPGQGLGYGYTF.

The chain links TRBV6-5 to TRBJ2-5; tentatively, D is TRBD1 (6 bases). The CDR3 runs 15 residues. CDR1 is MNHEY, CDR2 SVGAGI, per germline. V was trimmed by 6 bases and J by 7 bases, leaving 21 bases between them. The CDR3 DNA reads TGTGCCAGCAGGCCTTCCGGGACACCTACGCGGACCCAGTACTTC. This codes for CASRPSGTPTRTQYF.

The chain joins TRBV7-3 to TRBJ2-1; D is ambiguous. The CDR3 contains 13 residues. Germline CDR1 is SGHTA and CDR2 is FQGTGA. Deletions cut 1 base from V and 7 bases from J, with 8 bases between. CDR3 nucleotides: TGTGCCAGCAGCTTAAAGTCGGGTAATGAGCAGTTCTTC. Translation: CASSLKSGNEQFF.

For the CDR3, the DNA is TGCGCCAGCAGCCAAGATGGCGGGTCCCCCTTGGATACGCAGTATTTT. Protein sequence: CASSQDGGSPLDTQYF. V is TRBV4-3 and J is TRBJ2-3; TRBD2 might be the D (5 bases). V lost 0 bases to trimming and J lost 6 bases, with 16 bases between them. CDR3 size: 16 residues. The V gene's germline CDR1 is LGHNA and CDR2 YSLEER.

This clone was found a few times. The V gene is TRBV2, the J gene TRBJ2-5, with 8 bases identical to TRBD1. This CDR3 is built from 13 residues. CDR1 and CDR2 from the germline V gene are SNHLY and FYNNEI. The V gene end was trimmed by 7 bases and the J gene end by 11 bases; junction bases not matched to a gene: 12. CDR3 in DNA: TGTGCCAGCAATATGGACAGGGCGGGTGAGCAGTACTTC. Its translation: CASNMDRAGEQYF.

The chain carries TRBV18 and TRBJ2-7; TRBD1 matches 9 bases. The trim removed 3 bases at V and 4 bases at J, leaving 16 bases unmatched. Germline-derived CDR1 and CDR2 are KGHSH and LQKENI. This CDR3 is built from 18 residues. CDR3 bases: TGTGCCAGCTCACCCCTAACTCCCGGACAGGGGATTCGTTACGAGCAGTACTTC. Its protein product is CASSPLTPGQGIRYEQYF.

In its sample, this clone was seen once. The chain combines TRBV29-1 with TRBJ2-6; the D gene is possibly TRBD1 (6 bases). Trimming left V 8 bases short and J 0 bases short, with 8 bases between. CDR1 and CDR2 (germline): SQVTM, ANQGSEA. The CDR3 runs to 13 residues. CDR3 sequence reads: CSNRVSGANVLTF. CDR3 DNA sequence: TGCAGCAACAGGGTCTCTGGGGCCAACGTCCTGACTTTC.

This chain joins TRBV29-1 and TRBJ2-3, with 7 bases fitting TRBD2. The V gene end was trimmed by 4 bases and the J gene end by 7 bases; junction bases not matched to a gene: 11. This CDR3 has 14 residues. The V gene's germline CDR1 is SQVTM and CDR2 ANQGSEA. Here the CDR3 reads CSVVLVDGRYTQYF. CDR3 bases: TGCAGCGTTGTTTTAGTGGACGGGAGGTATACGCAGTATTTT.

V usage is TRBV7-2 and J usage is TRBJ2-7; 13 bases agree with TRBD2. CDR1 SGHTA and CDR2 FQGNSA come from the germline V gene. V was pared by 3 bases and J by 4 bases, with 6 bases of the junction left unmatched. The CDR3 is 16 amino acids. CDR3 sequence (DNA): TGTGCCAGCAGCTTCATAGGGGGACTAGCGGGATACGAGCAGTACTTC. Translating it yields CASSFIGGLAGYEQYF.

The chain couples TRBV6-5 to TRBJ1-2; 7 bases are a match to TRBD1. Unmatched junction bases numbered 10, after V lost 6 bases and J lost 3 bases. CDR3 length: 15 amino acids. Germline assignment: CDR1 MNHEY and CDR2 SVGAGI. The CDR3 DNA follows: TGTGCCAGCAGACGAGACAGGACAGGCGACTATGGCTACACCTTC. Protein sequence: CASRRDRTGDYGYTF.